Listed here are 15 T cell receptor beta chains from one sample, sequenced in a study of cytotoxic CD8 clonotypes in ibrutinib-treated CLL. Method: immunoSEQ multiplex PCR; TCRdb's copy keeps in-frame clones and lacks some. The sample records 300,000 to 400,000 clones, over 55% being singletons. Here the sequenced sample was PBMCs, taken after 36 months of ibrutinib treatment. The origin of the receptors is a human donor with chronic lymphocytic leukemia.

The chain combines TRBV20-1 with TRBJ1-1; D uncertain. Germline loops: CDR1 DFQATT, CDR2 SNEGSKA (reference sequence). The CDR3 covers 10 residues. With 4 bases removed from V and 11 bases from J, the gap between germline ends came to 11 bases. The CDR3 reads CSAKDPEAFF. Written as DNA, the CDR3 is TGCAGTGCTAAGGATCCAGAGGCTTTCTTT.

V and J are TRBV27 and TRBJ2-7; 10 positions agree with TRBD1. CDR3 length: 15 amino acids. Germline V gives CDR1 MNHEY, CDR2 SMNVEV (reference sequence). The V segment lost 5 bases and the J segment 6 bases; nucleotides outside the gene matches: 10. This CDR3 reads CASSPGRTGGGEQYF. The CDR3 nucleotides read TGTGCCAGCAGTCCGGGGCGGACAGGGGGAGGCGAGCAGTACTTC.

In DNA form, the CDR3 reads TGTGCCAGCAGTGACAGGGAGGGCAATCAGCCCCAGCATTTT. It encodes CASSDREGNQPQHF. The chain uses TRBV6-1 and TRBJ1-5, with D perhaps matching TRBD1 (5 bases). V lost 3 bases and J 2 bases, leaving 8 bases between the germline ends. CDR1 and CDR2 from the germline V gene are MNHNS and SASEGT. The length of the CDR3 is 14 residues.

The chain links TRBV4-3 to TRBJ2-1; TRBD2 is a possible D gene (5 bases). V lost 4 bases, J lost 6 bases, and 22 bases lay in between. CDR3 length equals 17 residues. Germline CDR1 is LGHNA and CDR2 is YSLEER. The CDR3 nucleotides read TGCGCCAGCAGCCCGAGACGGGTGAGGGAGTGGGGCAATGAGCAGTTCTTC. This encodes CASSPRRVREWGNEQFF.

This chain uses TRBV2 with TRBJ1-6; possibly TRBD1 for D (6 bases). This CDR3 contains 16 residues. Germline V gene sequence: CDR1 SNHLY, CDR2 FYNNEI. Trimming removed 6 bases from V and 5 bases from J, with 17 bases in between. The CDR3 loop is CASSDRTGPNNSPLHF. CDR3 bases: TGTGCCAGCAGCGACCGTACAGGGCCCAATAATTCACCCCTCCACTTT.

The chain links TRBV9 to TRBJ1-2; D may be TRBD1 (6 bases). The germline CDR1 and CDR2 sequences are SGDLS and YYNGEE. This CDR3 has 13 residues. Trimming shortened V by 3 bases and J by 3 bases, and 9 bases separated the two germline ends. The CDR3 here is CASSEGGHYGYTF. DNA for the CDR3: TGTGCCAGCAGCGAGGGGGGACACTATGGCTACACCTTC. The variable domain in full, with the rest retrieved from reference TRBV9 and TRBJ1-2, is DSGVTQTPKHLITATGQRVTLRCSPRSGDLSVYWYQQSLDQGLQFLIQYYNGEERAKGNILERFSAQQFPDLHSELNLSSLELGDSALYFCASSEGGHYGYTFGSGTRLTVV.

This clone was detected a few times. The chain carries TRBV5-1 and TRBJ1-2, with TRBD1 matching over 9 bases. The germline gives CDR1 SGHRS, CDR2 YFSETQ. This CDR3 contains 14 residues. The V and J ends lost 1 base and 6 bases, in that order; junction bases with no gene match: 4. The CDR3 region has the DNA TGCGCCAGCAGCTTGTACAGGGGGCCGGATGGCTACACCTTC. As protein: CASSLYRGPDGYTF.

The rearrangement uses TRBV6-5 and TRBJ1-1; D remains ambiguous. Trimming stripped 3 bases from V and 1 base from J, with 9 bases between. The germline V gene encodes CDR1 MNHEY and CDR2 SVGAGI. CDR3 length: 14 amino acids. CDR3 amino acids: CASSYLGSNTEAFF. CDR3 DNA sequence: TGTGCCAGCAGTTATCTGGGGTCGAACACTGAAGCTTTCTTT.

J is TRBJ2-3 and V is TRBV18; D may be TRBD1 or TRBD2 (6 bases each). Germline V gene data show CDR1 as KGHSH and CDR2 as LQKENI. The CDR3 spans 15 residues. Trimming pared 4 bases from V and 4 bases from J, leaving 15 bases between. CDR3 sequence reads: CASSQGGPGPDTQYF. CDR3 DNA sequence: TGTGCCAGCTCACAGGGGGGCCCCGGCCCAGATACGCAGTATTTT.

The chain uses TRBV29-1 and TRBJ2-1, with D unresolved. CDR1 SQVTM and CDR2 ANQGSEA come from the germline V gene. V lost 3 bases and J 4 bases, leaving 10 bases between the germline ends. The CDR3 totals 13 residues. The CDR3 DNA follows: TGCAGCGTTGATGGGGTAGGGTACAATGAGCAGTTCTTC. It translates to CSVDGVGYNEQFF.

This rearrangement joins TRBV9 to TRBJ2-7; 7 bases agree with TRBD2. The CDR3 contains 15 residues. The J segment lost 5 bases and the V segment lost 0 bases, leaving 8 bases of the junction unmatched. From germline, CDR1 is SGDLS and CDR2 YYNGEE. The CDR3, as DNA: TGTGCCAGCAGCGTAGACCTGCGGGGGAACCACGAGCAGTACTTC. Amino acids: CASSVDLRGNHEQYF.

The chain joins TRBV9 to TRBJ2-7; TRBD1 agrees at 7 bases. Germline values: CDR1 SGDLS, CDR2 YYNGEE. The V segment lost 4 bases and the J segment 0 bases; nucleotides outside the gene matches: 4. The CDR3 is made up of 14 amino acids. The CDR3 region has the DNA TGTGCCAGCAGCTCGGGACAGAGCTCCTACGAGCAGTACTTC. Translating gives CASSSGQSSYEQYF.

This chain links TRBV19 with TRBJ2-3, with TRBD1 identical over 7 bases. Germline CDR1 is LNHDA and CDR2 is SQIVND (reference sequence). The V and J ends lost 3 bases and 3 bases, in that order; junction bases with no gene match: 6. CDR3 size: 15 residues. The CDR3 protein is CASSIPRQGTDTQYF. CDR3 DNA: TGTGCCAGTAGTATTCCCCGACAGGGTACAGATACGCAGTATTTT.

On this clone: Within the sample, other DNA sequences also encode this same CDR3. This chain joins TRBV27 and TRBJ2-1; 11 nucleotides line up with TRBD2. The CDR3 sequence is 15 residues long. The ends lost 3 bases at V and 4 bases at J; junction bases unmatched: 2. In germline, CDR1 is MNHEY, CDR2 SMNVEV (reference sequence). The CDR3 here is CASSLGTSGYNEQFF. The CDR3 DNA is TGTGCCAGCAGTTTGGGGACTAGCGGATACAATGAGCAGTTCTTC.

The genes are TRBV6-5 and TRBJ2-7, with D possibly matching TRBD2 (5 bases). The CDR3 has 15 amino acids. Trimming took 0 bases from V and 6 from J, leaving 15 bases between them. Germline V lookup: CDR1 MNHEY, CDR2 SVGAGI. CDR3 in amino acids: CASSYSHAWGAEQYF. DNA of the CDR3: TGTGCCAGCAGTTACTCGCATGCATGGGGAGCCGAGCAGTACTTC.